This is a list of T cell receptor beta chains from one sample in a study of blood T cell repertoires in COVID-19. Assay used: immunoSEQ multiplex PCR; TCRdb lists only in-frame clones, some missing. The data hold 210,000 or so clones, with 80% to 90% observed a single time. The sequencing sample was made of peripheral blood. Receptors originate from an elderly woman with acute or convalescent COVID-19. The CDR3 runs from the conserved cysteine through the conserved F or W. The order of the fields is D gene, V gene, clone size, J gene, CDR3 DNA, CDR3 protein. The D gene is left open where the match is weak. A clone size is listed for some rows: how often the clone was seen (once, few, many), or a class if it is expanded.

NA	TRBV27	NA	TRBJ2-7	TGTGCCAGCAGTTTAGCGGGGGCCTTAAGCTCCTACGAGCAGTACTTC	CASSLAGALSSYEQYF
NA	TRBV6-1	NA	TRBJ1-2	TGTGCCAGCAGTGAAAAATCCACGGCAGCAACCCGGGTGGATGGCTACACCTTC	CASSEKSTAATRVDGYTF
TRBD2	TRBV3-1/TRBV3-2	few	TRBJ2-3	TGTGCCAGCCAGGATGGGGGGGAACGAGTTACGCAGTATTTT	CASQDGGERVTQYF
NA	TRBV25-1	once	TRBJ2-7	TGTGCCAGCACACAGGGTACCTACGAGCAGTACTTC	CASTQGTYEQYF
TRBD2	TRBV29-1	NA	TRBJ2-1	TGCAGCGTTGAAGCGCCGGGACTAGCGGAATACAATGAGCAGTTCTTC	CSVEAPGLAEYNEQFF
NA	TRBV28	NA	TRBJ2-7	TGTGCCAGCAGTTTGAGGGGGGGTTCCTACGAGCAGTACTTC	CASSLRGGSYEQYF
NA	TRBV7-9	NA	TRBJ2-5	TGTGCCAGCAGCTTATACTCATTCGAGGAGACCCAGTACTTC	CASSLYSFEETQYF
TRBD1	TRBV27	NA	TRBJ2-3	TGTGCCAGCAGAACCCGGGGACAGACAGATACGCAGTATTTT	CASRTRGQTDTQYF
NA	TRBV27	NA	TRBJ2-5	TGTGCCAGCAAGGTTACAGTCGGGAAAAGGGAGACCCAGTACTTC	CASKVTVGKRETQYF
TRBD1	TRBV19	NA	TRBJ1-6	TGTGCCAGTAGCACAGGGGATTCACCCCTCCACTTT	CASSTGDSPLHF
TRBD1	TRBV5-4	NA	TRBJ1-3	TGTGCCAGCAGCACGGACAGGCCATCCTCTGGAAACACCATATATTTT	CASSTDRPSSGNTIYF
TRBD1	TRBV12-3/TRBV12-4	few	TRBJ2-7	TGTGCCAGCAGTTTAGGCAGGGGGAGCCAGTACTTC	CASSLGRGSQYF
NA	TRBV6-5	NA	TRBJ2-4	TGTGCCAGTCTGTCAACGGGGAACATTCAGTACTTC	CASLSTGNIQYF
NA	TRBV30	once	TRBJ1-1	TGTGCCTGGAGTGTAGGCGGGAACACTGAAGCTTTCTTT	CAWSVGGNTEAFF
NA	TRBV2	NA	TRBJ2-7	TGTGCCAGCAGTGACTTGACAGGGACTTACGAGCAGTACTTC	CASSDLTGTYEQYF
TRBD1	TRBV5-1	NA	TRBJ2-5	TGCGCCAGCAGCTTGACCGGGACAGGGTCTGAGACCCAGTACTTC	CASSLTGTGSETQYF
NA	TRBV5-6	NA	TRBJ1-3	TGTGCCAGCAGCTTGTCGGCAGGGACTGGAAACACCATATATTTT	CASSLSAGTGNTIYF
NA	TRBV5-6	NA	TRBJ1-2	TGTGCCAGCAGCCGGCGGACACAAGCCTATGGCTACACCTTC	CASSRRTQAYGYTF
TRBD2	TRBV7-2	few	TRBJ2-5	TGTGCCAGCAGCTCCCGACTAGCGGGGCAAGAGACCCAGTACTTC	CASSSRLAGQETQYF
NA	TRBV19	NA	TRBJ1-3	TGTGCCAGTACCCCGCGGGCCGGGACTGGAAACACCATATATTTT	CASTPRAGTGNTIYF
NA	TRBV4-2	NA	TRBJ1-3	TGTGCCAGCAGCCAAGACAGGGCTGGAAACACCATATATTTT	CASSQDRAGNTIYF
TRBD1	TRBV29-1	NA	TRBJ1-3	TGCAGCGCTAGGACAGGAGGGGACACCATATATTTT	CSARTGGDTIYF
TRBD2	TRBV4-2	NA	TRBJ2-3	TGTGCCAGCAGCTTGCGACTAGCGGGAGTCGTAGATACGCAGTATTTT	CASSLRLAGVVDTQYF
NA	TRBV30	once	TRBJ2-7	TGTGCCTGTAACCACCCGGTCTCCTACGAGCAGTACTTC	CACNHPVSYEQYF
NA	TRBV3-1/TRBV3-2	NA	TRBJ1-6	TGTGCCAGCAGCCAAGACCGGGGGGGTAGGGCCCTCCACTTT	CASSQDRGGRALHF
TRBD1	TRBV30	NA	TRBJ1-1	TGTGCCTGGGGTGACAGGGGTGAGGAAGCTTTCTTT	CAWGDRGEEAFF
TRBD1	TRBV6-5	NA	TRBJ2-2	TGTGCCAGCAGCCGGACAGGGAACACCGGGGAGCTGTTTTTT	CASSRTGNTGELFF
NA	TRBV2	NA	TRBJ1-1	TGTGCCAGCAGCAACGGACAGCGGCGCACTGAAGCTTTCTTT	CASSNGQRRTEAFF
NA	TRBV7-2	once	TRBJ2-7	TGTGCCAGCAGCTTACCAAGGGACTTTCACGGAAGCTCCTACGAGCAGTACTTC	CASSLPRDFHGSSYEQYF
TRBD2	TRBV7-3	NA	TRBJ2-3	TGTGCCAGCAGCTTCGGACTAGCGGGAGATACGCAGTATTTT	CASSFGLAGDTQYF
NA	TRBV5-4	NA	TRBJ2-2	TGTGCCAGCAGCAACAGGCCGGGACTCACGAACACCGGGGAGCTGTTTTTT	CASSNRPGLTNTGELFF
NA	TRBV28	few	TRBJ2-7	TGTGCCAGCAGTTTAGGGGGGAAGTACGAGCAGTACTTC	CASSLGGKYEQYF